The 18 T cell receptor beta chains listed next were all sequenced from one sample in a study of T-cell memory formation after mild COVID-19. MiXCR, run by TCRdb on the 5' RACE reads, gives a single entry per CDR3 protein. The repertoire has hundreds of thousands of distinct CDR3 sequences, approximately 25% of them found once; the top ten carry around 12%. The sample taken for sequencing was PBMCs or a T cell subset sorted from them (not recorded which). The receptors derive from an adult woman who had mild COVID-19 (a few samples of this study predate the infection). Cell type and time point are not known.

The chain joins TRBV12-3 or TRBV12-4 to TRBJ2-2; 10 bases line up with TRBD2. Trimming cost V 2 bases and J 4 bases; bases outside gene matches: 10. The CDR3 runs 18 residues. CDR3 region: CASSLRGSGGALTGELFF. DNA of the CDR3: TGTGCCAGCAGTTTAAGAGGCAGCGGGGGGGCCCTCACCGGGGAGCTGTTTTTT.

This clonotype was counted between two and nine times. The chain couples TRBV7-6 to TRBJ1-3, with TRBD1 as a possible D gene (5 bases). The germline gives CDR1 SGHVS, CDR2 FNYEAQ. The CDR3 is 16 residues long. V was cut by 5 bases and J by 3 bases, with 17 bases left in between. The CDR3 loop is CASSAGTAEGGNTIYF. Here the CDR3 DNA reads TGTGCCAGCAGCGCCGGGACTGCCGAAGGTGGAAACACCATATATTTT. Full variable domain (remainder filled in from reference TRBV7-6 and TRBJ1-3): GAGVSQSPRYKVTKRGQDVALRCDPISGHVSLYWYRQALGQGPEFLTYFNYEAQQDKSGLPNDRFSAERPEGSISTLTIQRTEQRDSAMYRCASSAGTAEGGNTIYFGEGSWLTVV.

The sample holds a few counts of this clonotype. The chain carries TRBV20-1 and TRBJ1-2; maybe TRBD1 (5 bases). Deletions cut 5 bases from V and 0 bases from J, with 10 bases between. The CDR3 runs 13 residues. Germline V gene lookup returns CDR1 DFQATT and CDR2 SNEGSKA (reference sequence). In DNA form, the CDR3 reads TGCAGTGCTCCCCGGGGGGCTAACTATGGCTACACCTTC. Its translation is CSAPRGANYGYTF.

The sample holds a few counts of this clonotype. DNA for the CDR3: TGTGCCAGCAGCGATAGCGGGAGGGTTGAGACCCAGTACTTC. Translating it yields CASSDSGRVETQYF. V usage is TRBV7-9 and J usage is TRBJ2-5; 11 nucleotides match TRBD2. The CDR3 sequence is 14 residues long. V lost 5 bases and J lost 5; bases outside the gene matches: 4. Germline V lookup: CDR1 SEHNR, CDR2 FQNEAQ (reference sequence).

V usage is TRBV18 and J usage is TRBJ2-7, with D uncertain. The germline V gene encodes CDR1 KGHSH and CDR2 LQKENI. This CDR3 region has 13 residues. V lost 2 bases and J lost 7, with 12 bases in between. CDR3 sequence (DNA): TGTGCCAGCTCACCAGGCAGCCCGGTGGAGCAGTACTTC. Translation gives CASSPGSPVEQYF.

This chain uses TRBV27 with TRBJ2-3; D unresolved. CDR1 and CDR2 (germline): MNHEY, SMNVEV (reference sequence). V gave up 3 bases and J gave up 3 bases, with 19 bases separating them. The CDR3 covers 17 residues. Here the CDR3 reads CASSFGSTTWVTDTQYF. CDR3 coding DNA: TGTGCCAGCAGTTTTGGTAGCACCACTTGGGTGACAGATACGCAGTATTTT.

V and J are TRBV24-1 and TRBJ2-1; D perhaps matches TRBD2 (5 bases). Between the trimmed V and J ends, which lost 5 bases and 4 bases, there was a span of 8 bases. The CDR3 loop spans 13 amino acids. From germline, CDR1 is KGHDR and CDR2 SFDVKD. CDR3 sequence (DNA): TGTGCCACCAGTGTCGGGAATTACAATGAGCAGTTCTTC. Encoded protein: CATSVGNYNEQFF.

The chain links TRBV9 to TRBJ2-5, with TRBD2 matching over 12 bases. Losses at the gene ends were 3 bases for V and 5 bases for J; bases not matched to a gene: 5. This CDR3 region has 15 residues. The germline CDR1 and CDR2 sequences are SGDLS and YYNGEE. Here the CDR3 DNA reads TGTGCCAGCAGCGGGAGACTAGCGGGAGAGGAGACCCAGTACTTC. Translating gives CASSGRLAGEETQYF.

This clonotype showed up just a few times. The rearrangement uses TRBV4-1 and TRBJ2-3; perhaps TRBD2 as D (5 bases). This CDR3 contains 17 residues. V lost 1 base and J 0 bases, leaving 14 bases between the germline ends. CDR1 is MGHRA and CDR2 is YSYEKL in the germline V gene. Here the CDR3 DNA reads TGCGCCAGCAGCCAAGTCCAGCGGAGATCTAGCACAGATACGCAGTATTTT. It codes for CASSQVQRRSSTDTQYF.

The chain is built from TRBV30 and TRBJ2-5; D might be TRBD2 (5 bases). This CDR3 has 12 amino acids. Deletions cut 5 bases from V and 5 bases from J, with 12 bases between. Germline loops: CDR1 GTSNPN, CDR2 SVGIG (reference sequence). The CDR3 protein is CAWGRMWETQYF. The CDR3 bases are TGTGCCTGGGGGAGAATGTGGGAGACCCAGTACTTC.

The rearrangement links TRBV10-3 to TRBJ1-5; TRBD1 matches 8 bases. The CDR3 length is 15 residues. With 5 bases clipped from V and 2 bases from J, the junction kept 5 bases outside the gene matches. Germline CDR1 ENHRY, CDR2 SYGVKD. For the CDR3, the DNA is TGTGCCATCAGTCTAGCACAGGGGGGCAATCAGCCCCAGCATTTT. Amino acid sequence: CAISLAQGGNQPQHF.

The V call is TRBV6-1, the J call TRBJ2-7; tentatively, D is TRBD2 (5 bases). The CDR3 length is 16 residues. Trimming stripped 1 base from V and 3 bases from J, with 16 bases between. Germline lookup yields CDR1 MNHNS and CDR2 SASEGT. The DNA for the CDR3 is TGTGCCAGCAGTGAAGATGGACGGGTACTAGTCTACGAGCAGTACTTC. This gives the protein CASSEDGRVLVYEQYF.

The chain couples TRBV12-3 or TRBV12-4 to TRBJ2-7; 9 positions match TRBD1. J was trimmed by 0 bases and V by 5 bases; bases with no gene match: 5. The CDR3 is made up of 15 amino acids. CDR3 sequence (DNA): TGTGCCAGCAGTCCCTCGGGACAGGGCTCCTACGAGCAGTACTTC. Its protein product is CASSPSGQGSYEQYF.

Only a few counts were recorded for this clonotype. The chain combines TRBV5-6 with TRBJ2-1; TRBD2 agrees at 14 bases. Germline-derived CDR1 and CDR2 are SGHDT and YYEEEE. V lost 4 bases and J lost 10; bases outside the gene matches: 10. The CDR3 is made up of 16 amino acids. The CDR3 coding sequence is TGTGCCAGCAGCCCCCGAGGACTAGCGGGGGGATACGAGCAGTTCTTC. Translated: CASSPRGLAGGYEQFF.

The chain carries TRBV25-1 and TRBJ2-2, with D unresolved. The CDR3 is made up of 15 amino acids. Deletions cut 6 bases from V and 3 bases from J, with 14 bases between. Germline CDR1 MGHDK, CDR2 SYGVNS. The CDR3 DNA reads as TGTGCCAGCAGCCCCCCCGGGTTGGACACCGGGGAGCTGTTTTTT. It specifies CASSPPGLDTGELFF. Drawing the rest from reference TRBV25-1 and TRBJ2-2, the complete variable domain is EADIYQTPRYLVIGTGKKITLECSQTMGHDKMYWYQQDPGMELHLIHYSYGVNSTEKGDLSSESTVSRIRTEHFPLTLESARPSHTSQYLCASSPPGLDTGELFFGEGSRLTVL.

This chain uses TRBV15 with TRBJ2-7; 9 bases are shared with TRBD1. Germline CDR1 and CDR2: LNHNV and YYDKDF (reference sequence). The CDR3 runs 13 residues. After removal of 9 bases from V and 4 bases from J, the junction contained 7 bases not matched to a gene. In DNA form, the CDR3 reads TGTGCCACAAACCCGGGACAGGGTTACGAGCAGTACTTC. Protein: CATNPGQGYEQYF. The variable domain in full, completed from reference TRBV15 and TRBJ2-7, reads DAMVIQNPRYQVTQFGKPVTLSCSQTLNHNVMYWYQQKSSQAPKLLFHYYDKDFNNEADTPDNFQSRRPNTSFCFLDIRSPGLGDTAMYLCATNPGQGYEQYFGPGTRLTVT.

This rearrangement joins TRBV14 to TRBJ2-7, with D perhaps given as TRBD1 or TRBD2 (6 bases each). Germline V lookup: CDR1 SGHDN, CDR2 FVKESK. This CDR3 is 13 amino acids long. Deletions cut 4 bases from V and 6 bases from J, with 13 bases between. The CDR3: CASSPSGGGEQYF. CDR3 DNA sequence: TGTGCCAGCAGCCCCAGCGGAGGGGGCGAGCAGTACTTC.

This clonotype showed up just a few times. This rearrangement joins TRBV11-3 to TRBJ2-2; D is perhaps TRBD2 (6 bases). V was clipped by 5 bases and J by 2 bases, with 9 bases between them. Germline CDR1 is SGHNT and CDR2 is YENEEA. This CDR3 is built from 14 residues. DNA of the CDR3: TGTGCCAGCAGCCCCGGACTAAACACCGGGGAGCTGTTTTTT. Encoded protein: CASSPGLNTGELFF.